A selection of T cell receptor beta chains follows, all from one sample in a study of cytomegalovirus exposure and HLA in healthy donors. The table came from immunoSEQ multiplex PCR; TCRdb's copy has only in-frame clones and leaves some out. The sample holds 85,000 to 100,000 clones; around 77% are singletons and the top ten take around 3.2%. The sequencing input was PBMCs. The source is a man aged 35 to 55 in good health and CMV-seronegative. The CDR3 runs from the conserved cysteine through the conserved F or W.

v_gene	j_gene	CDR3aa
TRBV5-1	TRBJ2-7	CASSLGSSGIYEQYF
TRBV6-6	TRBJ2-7	CASRSSGADYEQYF
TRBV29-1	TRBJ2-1	CSVERTSGEQFF
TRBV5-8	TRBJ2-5	CASSLGRSAPQETQYF
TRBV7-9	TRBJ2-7	CASSLELAGVEQYF
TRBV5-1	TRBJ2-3	CASSLWGVADTQYF
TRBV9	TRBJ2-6	CASSDRTGVNSGANVLTF
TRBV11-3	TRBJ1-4	CASSAGLDEKLFF
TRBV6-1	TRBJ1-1	CASSVENTEAFF
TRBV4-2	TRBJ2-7	CASSQGALRSSAGGSYEQYF
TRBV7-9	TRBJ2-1	CASSSPWGENEQFF
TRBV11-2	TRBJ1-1	CASSSSSFELRNTEAFF
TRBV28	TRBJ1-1	CASRRAGGPTEAFF
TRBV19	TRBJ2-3	CASKSTSSTDTQYF
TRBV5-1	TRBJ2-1	CASGSGQGFSSSYNEQFF
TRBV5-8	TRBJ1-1	CASSRGLRPEAFF
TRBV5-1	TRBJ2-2	CASSRAPTRELFF
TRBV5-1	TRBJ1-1	CASSLEGGAYTEAFF
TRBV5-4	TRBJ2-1	CASSLRQGAGYEQFF
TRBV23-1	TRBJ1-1	CASSQGTHMNTEAFF
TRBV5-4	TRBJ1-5	CASSTNTGEPQHF
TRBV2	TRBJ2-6	CASREQGAGANVLTF
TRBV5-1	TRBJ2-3	CASSLAASGKDTQYF
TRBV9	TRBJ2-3	CASSTSTGPSTDTQYF
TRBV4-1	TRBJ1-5	CASSQGTGGAGQPQHF
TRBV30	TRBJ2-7	CAWADRGSYEQYF
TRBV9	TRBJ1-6	CASRGGGQENSPLHF
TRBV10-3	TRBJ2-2	CAIRGGGALTGELFF
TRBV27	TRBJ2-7	CASSPPSYEQYF
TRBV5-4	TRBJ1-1	CASHRGGNTEAFF
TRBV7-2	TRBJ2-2	CASSLGRLAGNTGELFF
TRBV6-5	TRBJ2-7	CASSQAYEQYF
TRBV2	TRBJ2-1	CASSALGVEQFF
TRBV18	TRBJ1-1	CASSPSKGGTEAFF
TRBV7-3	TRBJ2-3	CASSWDSRPPTDTQYF
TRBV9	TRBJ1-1	CASSFGQQNTEAFF
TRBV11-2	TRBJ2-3	CASSQQAPDTQYF
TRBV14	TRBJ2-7	CASSQGSQGKYF
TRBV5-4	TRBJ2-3	CASRGRGVTDTQYF
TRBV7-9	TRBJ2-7	CASSSGTPTTEQYF
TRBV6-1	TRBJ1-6	CASSERRGSNSPLHF
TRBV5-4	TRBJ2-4	CASSRTSGRENIQYF
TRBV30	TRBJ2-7	CAWSAVYEQYF
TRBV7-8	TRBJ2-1	CASRLQVVSYNEQFF
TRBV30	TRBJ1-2	CAWSVQAAGYTF
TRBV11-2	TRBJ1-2	CASSPPGTRRYYGYTF
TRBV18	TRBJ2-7	CASSPRGLHYTSAYEQYF
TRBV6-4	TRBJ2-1	CASSDPATTGTVYNEQFF
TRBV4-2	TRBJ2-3	CASSQEVGGGPDTQYF
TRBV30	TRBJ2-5	CAWRLYGGRGETQYF